Here is one T cell receptor (beta chain) with its context. Germline V gene sequence: CDR1 SGHAT, CDR2 FQNNGV. V lost 1 base to trimming and J lost 4 bases, with 11 bases between them. CDR3 length: 15 residues. The sample belongs to a study of Ad26.COV2.S vaccination and SARS-CoV-2 variants. Clones were read by immunoSEQ multiplex PCR, and TCRdb kept only the in-frame ones, dropping some. The sample has around 270,000 clones; about 83% are singletons. Treatment described: roughly 18 received Ad26.COV2.S at low or high dose, single or two shots; about five received placebo; per-sample allocation not given. Each sample was drawn 63 days after the first injection (of vaccine or placebo).

The specimen was peripheral blood, collected in a trial of Ad26.COV2.S vaccine versus placebo. This receptor was taken from a person aged 18-60 years who received the Ad26.COV2.S COVID-19 vaccine or a placebo. The chain links TRBV11-2 to TRBJ1-5; D is unresolved. CDR3 DNA sequence: TGTGCCAGCAGCTTAGTTGGGCAGCCGAATCAGCCCCAGCATTTT. Protein: CASSLVGQPNQPQHF.